This TCR beta chain was captured in a study of T-cell memory formation after mild COVID-19. This clonotype turned up a few times. As yet, its antigen is unknown. General study points: Clones that shrank (day 15 to 85) were balanced CD4/CD8, whereas later expanders leaned CD4+. Some clones that responded turned up in pre-infection memory, which suggests that cross-reactive memory joined in.

Trimming removed 2 bases from V and 3 bases from J, with 8 bases in between. Germline V lookup: CDR1 SGHRS, CDR2 YFSETQ. The CDR3 totals 13 residues. TCRdb recomputed calls from the 5' RACE reads with MiXCR, one row per CDR3 protein. Of under 450,000 distinct CDR3 sequences listed, 20% to 25% are singletons. Sequenced input: PBMCs or a T cell subset sorted from them (not recorded which). The receptor's source is a man aged 18-30 years who had mild COVID-19 (a few samples of this study predate the infection). Cell type and time point are not known. The chain combines TRBV5-1 with TRBJ1-1; perhaps TRBD1 as D (5 bases). This CDR3 is CASSFGGDTEAFF. CDR3 nucleotides: TGCGCCAGCAGCTTTGGAGGGGACACTGAAGCTTTCTTT.